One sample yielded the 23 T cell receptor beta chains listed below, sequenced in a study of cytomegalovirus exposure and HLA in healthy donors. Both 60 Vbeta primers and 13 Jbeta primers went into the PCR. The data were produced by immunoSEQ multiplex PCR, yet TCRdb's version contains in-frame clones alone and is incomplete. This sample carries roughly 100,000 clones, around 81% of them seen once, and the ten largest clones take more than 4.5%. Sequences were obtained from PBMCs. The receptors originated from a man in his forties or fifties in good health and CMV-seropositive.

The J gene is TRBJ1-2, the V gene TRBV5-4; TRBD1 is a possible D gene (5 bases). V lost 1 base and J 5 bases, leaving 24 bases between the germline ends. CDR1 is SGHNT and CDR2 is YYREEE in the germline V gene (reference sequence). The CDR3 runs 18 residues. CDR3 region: CASSLRGRSNLIPYGYTF. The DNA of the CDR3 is TGTGCCAGCAGCTTGAGGGGCAGATCGAACTTAATTCCTTATGGCTACACCTTC.

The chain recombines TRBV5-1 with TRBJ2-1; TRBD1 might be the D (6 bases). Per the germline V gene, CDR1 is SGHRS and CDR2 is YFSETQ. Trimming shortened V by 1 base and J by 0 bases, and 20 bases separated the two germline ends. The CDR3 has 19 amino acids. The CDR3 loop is CASSLPVRGFGSSYNEQFF. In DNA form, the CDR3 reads TGCGCCAGCAGCTTGCCCGTCAGGGGTTTTGGGTCCTCCTACAATGAGCAGTTCTTC.

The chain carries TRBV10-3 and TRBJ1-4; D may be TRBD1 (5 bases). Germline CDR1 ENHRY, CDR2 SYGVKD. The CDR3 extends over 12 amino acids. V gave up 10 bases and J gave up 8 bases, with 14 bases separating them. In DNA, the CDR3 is TGTGCCAACTCCAGGGCGGGGGAAAAACTGTTTTTT. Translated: CANSRAGEKLFF.

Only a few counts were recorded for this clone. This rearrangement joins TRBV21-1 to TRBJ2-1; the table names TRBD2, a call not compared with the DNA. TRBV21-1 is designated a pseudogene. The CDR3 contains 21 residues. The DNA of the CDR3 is TGTGCCAGCAGCTGGGACCCCAAAGGTACCTACCAAAGCGGGAGGGCCAATGAGCAGTTCTTC. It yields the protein CASSWDPKGTYQSGRANEQFF.

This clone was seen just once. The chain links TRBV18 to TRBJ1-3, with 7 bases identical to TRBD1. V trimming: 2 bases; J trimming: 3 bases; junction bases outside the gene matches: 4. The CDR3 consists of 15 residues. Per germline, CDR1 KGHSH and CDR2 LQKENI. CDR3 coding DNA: TGTGCCAGCTCACCAGTAGACAGGGTTGGAAACACCATATATTTT. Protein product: CASSPVDRVGNTIYF. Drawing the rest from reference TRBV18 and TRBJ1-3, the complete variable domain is NAGVMQNPRHLVRRRGQEARLRCSPMKGHSHVYWYRQLPEEGLKFMVYLQKENIIDESGMPKERFSAEFPKEGPSILRIQQVVRGDSAAYFCASSPVDRVGNTIYFGEGSWLTVV.

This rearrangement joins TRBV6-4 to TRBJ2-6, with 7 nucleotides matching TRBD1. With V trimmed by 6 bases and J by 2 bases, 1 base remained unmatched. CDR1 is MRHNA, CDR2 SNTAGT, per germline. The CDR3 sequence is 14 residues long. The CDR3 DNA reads TGTGCCAGCAGAACAGGGGCTGGGGCCAACGTCCTGACTTTC. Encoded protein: CASRTGAGANVLTF.

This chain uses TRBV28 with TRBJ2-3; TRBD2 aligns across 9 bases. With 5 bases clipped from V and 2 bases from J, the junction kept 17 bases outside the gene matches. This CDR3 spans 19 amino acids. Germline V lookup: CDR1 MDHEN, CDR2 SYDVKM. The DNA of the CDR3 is TGTGCCAGCAGTCAAACGGCAGGGCTAGCGGGGACCCCCACAGATACGCAGTATTTT. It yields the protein CASSQTAGLAGTPTDTQYF.

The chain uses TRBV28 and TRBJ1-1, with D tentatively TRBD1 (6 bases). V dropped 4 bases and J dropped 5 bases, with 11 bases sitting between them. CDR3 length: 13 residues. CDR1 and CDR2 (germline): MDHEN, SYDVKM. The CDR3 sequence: CASSSWTETEAFF. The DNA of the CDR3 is TGTGCCAGCAGTTCGTGGACAGAGACTGAAGCTTTCTTT.

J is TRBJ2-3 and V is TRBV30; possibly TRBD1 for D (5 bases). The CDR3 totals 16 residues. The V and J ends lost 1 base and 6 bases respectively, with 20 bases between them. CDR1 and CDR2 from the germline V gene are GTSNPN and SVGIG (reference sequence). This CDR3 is CAWSGLQGFQFDTQYF. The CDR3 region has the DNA TGTGCCTGGAGTGGTCTGCAGGGCTTTCAGTTTGATACGCAGTATTTT.

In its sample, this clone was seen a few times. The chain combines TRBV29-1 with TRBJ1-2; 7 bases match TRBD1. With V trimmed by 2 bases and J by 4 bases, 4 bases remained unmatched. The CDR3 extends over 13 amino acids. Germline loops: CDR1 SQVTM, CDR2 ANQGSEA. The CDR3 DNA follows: TGCAGCGTTGAACTATACAGGGGCTATGGCTACACCTTC. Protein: CSVELYRGYGYTF.

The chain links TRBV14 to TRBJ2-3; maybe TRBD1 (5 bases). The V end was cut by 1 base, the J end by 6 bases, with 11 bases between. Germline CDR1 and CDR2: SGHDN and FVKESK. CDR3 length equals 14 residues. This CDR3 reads CASSQVGALDTQYF. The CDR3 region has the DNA TGTGCCAGCAGCCAAGTTGGGGCCCTCGATACGCAGTATTTT. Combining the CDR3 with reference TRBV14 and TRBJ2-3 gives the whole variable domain EAGVTQFPSHSVIEKGQTVTLRCDPISGHDNLYWYRRVMGKEIKFLLHFVKESKQDESGMPNNRFLAERTGGTYSTLKVQPAELEDSGVYFCASSQVGALDTQYFGPGTRLTVL.

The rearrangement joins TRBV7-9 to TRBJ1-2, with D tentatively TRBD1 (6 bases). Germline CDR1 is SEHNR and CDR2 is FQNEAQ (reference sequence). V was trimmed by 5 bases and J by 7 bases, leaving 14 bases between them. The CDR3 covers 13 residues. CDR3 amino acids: CASSEIYRVGYTF. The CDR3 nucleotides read TGTGCCAGCAGCGAAATCTACAGGGTTGGCTACACCTTC.

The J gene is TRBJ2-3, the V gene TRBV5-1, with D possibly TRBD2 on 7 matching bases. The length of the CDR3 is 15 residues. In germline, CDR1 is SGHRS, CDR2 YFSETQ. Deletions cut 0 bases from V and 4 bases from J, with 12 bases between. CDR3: CASSLVGEGADTQYF. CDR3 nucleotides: TGCGCCAGCAGCTTGGTAGGGGAGGGGGCAGATACGCAGTATTTT.

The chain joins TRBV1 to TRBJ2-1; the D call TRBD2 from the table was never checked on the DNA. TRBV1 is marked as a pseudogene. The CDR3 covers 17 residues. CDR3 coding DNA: TGCACCAGCAGCCGGATTAATCCGGGACTAGTTATCAATGAGCAGTTCTTC. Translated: CTSSRINPGLVINEQFF.

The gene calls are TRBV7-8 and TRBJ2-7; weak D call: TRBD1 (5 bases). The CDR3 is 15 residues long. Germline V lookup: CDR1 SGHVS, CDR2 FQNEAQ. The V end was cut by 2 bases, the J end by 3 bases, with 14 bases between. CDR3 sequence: CASSLSRQPNYEQYF. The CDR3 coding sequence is TGTGCCAGCAGCTTATCAAGACAGCCGAACTACGAGCAGTACTTC.

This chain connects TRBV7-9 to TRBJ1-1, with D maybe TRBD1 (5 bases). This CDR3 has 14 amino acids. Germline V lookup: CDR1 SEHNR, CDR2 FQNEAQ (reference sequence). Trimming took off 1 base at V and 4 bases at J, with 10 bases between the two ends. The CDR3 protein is CASSLVQGSTEAFF. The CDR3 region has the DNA TGTGCCAGCAGCTTAGTCCAGGGTAGCACTGAAGCTTTCTTT.

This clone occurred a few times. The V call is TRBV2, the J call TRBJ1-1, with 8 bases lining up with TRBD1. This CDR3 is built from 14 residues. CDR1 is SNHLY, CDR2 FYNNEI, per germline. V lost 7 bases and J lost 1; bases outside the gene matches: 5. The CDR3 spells CASTNRGRNTEAFF. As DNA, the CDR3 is TGTGCCAGCACAAACAGGGGGAGGAACACTGAAGCTTTCTTT.

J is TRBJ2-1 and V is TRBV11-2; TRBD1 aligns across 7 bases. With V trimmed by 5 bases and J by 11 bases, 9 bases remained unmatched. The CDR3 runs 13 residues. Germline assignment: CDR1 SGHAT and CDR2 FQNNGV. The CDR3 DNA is TGTGCCAGCAGCACCAACGACAGGGATAAGCAGTTCTTC. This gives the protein CASSTNDRDKQFF.

The CDR3 sequence: CASSSGQGAWQFF. Here the CDR3 DNA reads TGTGCCAGCAGCTCAGGACAGGGCGCCTGGCAGTTCTTC. V and J are TRBV9 and TRBJ2-1; TRBD1 matches at 8 bases. CDR3 length equals 13 residues. Germline lookup yields CDR1 SGDLS and CDR2 YYNGEE. J lost 12 bases, V lost 4 bases, and 9 bases had no gene match.

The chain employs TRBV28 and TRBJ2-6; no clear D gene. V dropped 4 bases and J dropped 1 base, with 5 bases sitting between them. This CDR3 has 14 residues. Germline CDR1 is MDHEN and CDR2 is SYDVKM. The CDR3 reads CASSSTSGANVLTF. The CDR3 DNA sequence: TGTGCCAGCAGTTCGACTTCTGGGGCCAACGTCCTGACTTTC.

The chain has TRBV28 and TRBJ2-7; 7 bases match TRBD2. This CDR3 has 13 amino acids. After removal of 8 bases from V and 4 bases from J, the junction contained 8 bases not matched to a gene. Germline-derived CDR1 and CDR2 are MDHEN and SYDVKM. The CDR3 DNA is TGTGCCAGCGGGGCCGGACTAGTGTACGAGCAGTACTTC. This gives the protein CASGAGLVYEQYF. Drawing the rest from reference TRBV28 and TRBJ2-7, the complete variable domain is DVKVTQSSRYLVKRTGEKVFLECVQDMDHENMFWYRQDPGLGLRLIYFSYDVKMKEKGDIPEGYSVSREKKERFSLILESASTNQTSMYLCASGAGLVYEQYFGPGTRLTVT.

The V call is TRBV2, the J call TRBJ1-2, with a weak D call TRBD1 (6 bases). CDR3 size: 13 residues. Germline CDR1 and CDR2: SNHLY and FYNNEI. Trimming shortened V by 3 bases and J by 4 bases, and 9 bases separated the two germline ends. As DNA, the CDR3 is TGTGCCAGCAGTGAGGGACATAGCTATGGCTACACCTTC. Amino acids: CASSEGHSYGYTF.

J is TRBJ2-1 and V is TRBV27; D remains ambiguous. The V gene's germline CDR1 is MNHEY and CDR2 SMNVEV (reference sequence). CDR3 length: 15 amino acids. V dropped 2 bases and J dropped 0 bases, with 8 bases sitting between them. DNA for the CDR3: TGTGCCAGCAGTTTAGCGGTTGGCTCCTACAATGAGCAGTTCTTC. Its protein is CASSLAVGSYNEQFF.